This TCR beta chain came from a study of response to subunit inactivated influenza vaccine. Study results and limitations: There was a suggestion from the authors that each seasonal influenza vaccination recruits few new T cells.

This clonotype was counted between two and nine times. As yet, its antigen is unknown. V shed 6 bases and J 2 bases; nucleotides not matched to a gene: 10. The CDR3 contains 16 residues. CDR1 is SNHLY and CDR2 is FYNNEI in the germline V gene. From the RT-PCR reads, TCRdb called clonotypes with MiXCR, one entry per CDR3 protein. This table has roughly 650,000 distinct CDR3 sequences, about a sixth appearing once. The sequence was collected from a man aged 45-65 years who received an inactivated influenza vaccine. The rearrangement joins TRBV2 to TRBJ2-5; 9 bases map to TRBD2. Source: PBMCs from blood, taken 12 days after vaccination. CDR3 loop: CASSMGAGGSQETQYF. The DNA for the CDR3 is TGTGCCAGCAGCATGGGGGCGGGGGGGTCTCAAGAGACCCAGTACTTC.